The 2 T cell receptor beta chains reported below all come from one sample, sequenced in a study of monozygotic twins with inflammatory bowel disease. Reprocessing the 5' RACE reads, TCRdb reports a single entry for every CDR3 protein and omits DNA. This table lists more than 300,000 distinct CDR3 sequences. The sample comprised blood. The receptor source for this set is a human donor with ulcerative colitis or Crohn's disease, or a healthy co-twin of an affected twin (not recorded which).

CDR3 region: CASSVLGLAGQETQYF. The chain couples TRBV9 to TRBJ2-5; TCRdb's D gene call, TRBD2, goes unchecked for lack of DNA. The length of the CDR3 is 16 residues. Per the germline V gene, CDR1 is SGDLS and CDR2 is YYNGEE.

Here the CDR3 reads CASSLDPSGTGAEPQHF. V and J are TRBV5-1 and TRBJ1-5. CDR1 and CDR2 from the germline V gene are SGHRS and YFSETQ. The CDR3 loop spans 17 amino acids.